These 15 T cell receptor beta chains originate from one sample sequenced in a study of CD8+CD57+ T cells in acquired aplastic anemia. Genomic DNA served as template for TCR beta VDJ and CDR3 profiling. MiXCR, run by TCRdb on the reads, gives a single entry per CDR3 protein. The sample gives 100,000 to 150,000 distinct CDR3 sequences, 30% to 45% of which show up once; over 2% is in the top ten. Previously, flow cytometry had revealed CD8+CD57+ cell expansion in the patients chosen for sequencing. Material: sorted CD4+, CD8+, or CD8+CD57+ T cells (not recorded which) from PBMCs. These receptors originate from a human donor with aplastic anemia.

The V call is TRBV19, the J call TRBJ2-2; D is ambiguous. The CDR3 runs to 18 residues. The germline V gene has CDR1 LNHDA and CDR2 SQIVND (reference sequence). Trimming shortened V by 3 bases and J by 0 bases, and 17 bases separated the two germline ends. CDR3 region: CASSMDGLHFANTGELFF. The CDR3 bases are TGTGCCAGTAGTATGGACGGGCTCCACTTCGCGAACACCGGGGAGCTGTTTTTT.

This clonotype was seen a few times. This chain links TRBV15 with TRBJ2-1; D is undetermined. CDR1 and CDR2 from the germline V gene are LNHNV and YYDKDF (reference sequence). Trimming cost V 2 bases and J 6 bases, with 5 bases left between them. The CDR3 is 12 amino acids. The CDR3 DNA reads as TGTGCCACCAGCAGATCCGGCAATGAGCAGTTCTTC. Translation: CATSRSGNEQFF.

The chain couples TRBV11-2 to TRBJ1-5; D gene uncertain. The length of the CDR3 is 13 residues. Trimming removed 5 bases from V and 7 bases from J, with 12 bases in between. Germline V gene sequence: CDR1 SGHAT, CDR2 FQNNGV. The CDR3 DNA reads as TGTGCCAGCAGCCCACCGAGTGAACAGCCCCAGCATTTT. Protein: CASSPPSEQPQHF.

This clonotype was recorded many times. The genes are TRBV2 and TRBJ1-1; D uncertain. Germline V CDR1 and CDR2: SNHLY, FYNNEI. The CDR3 runs 12 residues. Trimming removed 5 bases at V and 7 bases at J, with 11 bases between. CDR3 nucleotides: TGTGCCAGCAGTCCAGGACCCAGTGAAGCTTTCTTT. This translates into CASSPGPSEAFF. The full variable domain, rest sourced from reference TRBV2 and TRBJ1-1, is EPEVTQTPSHQVTQMGQEVILRCVPISNHLYFYWYRQILGQKVEFLVSFYNNEISEKSEIFDDQFSVERPDGSNFTLKIRSTKLEDSAMYFCASSPGPSEAFFGQGTRLTVV.

This clonotype was seen many times. The gene calls are TRBV12-3 or TRBV12-4 and TRBJ2-5; D call uncertain. Trimming removed 7 bases from V and 2 bases from J, with 17 bases in between. The CDR3 sequence is 15 residues long. The CDR3 DNA follows: TGTGCCAGCACCGCCTCGGGTCCCCGGCAAGAGACCCAGTACTTC. It yields the protein CASTASGPRQETQYF.

This clonotype has a handful of counts. The gene calls are TRBV18 and TRBJ1-4; D is unresolved. From germline, CDR1 is KGHSH and CDR2 LQKENI. CDR3 length equals 14 residues. Trimming took off 0 bases at V and 10 bases at J, with 12 bases between the two ends. The CDR3 DNA follows: TGTGCCAGCTCACCACCGGCGGTTATCGGAAAACTGTTTTTT. Protein: CASSPPAVIGKLFF.

Concerning this clonotype itself: A read error may explain this, as a much larger clone is one base away. This chain connects TRBV12-3 or TRBV12-4 to TRBJ1-1; the match to TRBD1 covers 12 bases. V gave up 5 bases and J gave up 4 bases; unmatched junction bases: 5. CDR3 size: 15 residues. In DNA form, the CDR3 reads TGTGCCAGCAGTCCGGGACAGGGGGCTGCCACTGAAGCTTTCTTT. Translating gives CASSPGQGAATEAFF.

This clonotype was seen repeatedly, ten times or more. V and J are TRBV24-1 and TRBJ1-6; 9 bases align to TRBD1. The CDR3 is 14 residues long. The junction had 3 bases not matched to a gene; V was cut back by 5 bases and J by 8 bases. Germline V gene sequence: CDR1 KGHDR, CDR2 SFDVKD. The CDR3 sequence is CATSGRDRDSPLHF. The DNA of the CDR3 is TGTGCCACCAGTGGCCGGGACAGGGATTCACCCCTCCACTTT.

This clonotype was counted ten times or more. The chain has TRBV6-2 or TRBV6-3 and TRBJ1-1; D remains ambiguous. The CDR3 totals 14 residues. Germline CDR1 MNHEY, CDR2 SVGEGT. V was shortened by 0 bases and J by 7 bases, with 12 bases between the two germline ends. The CDR3: CASSYSNLPGEAFF. CDR3 DNA: TGTGCCAGCAGTTACTCGAACTTACCTGGTGAAGCTTTCTTT.

The table lists this clonotype with many counts. V usage is TRBV7-9 and J usage is TRBJ1-1; D possibly corresponds to TRBD1 (6 bases). The ends were cut back, 4 bases at V and 9 bases at J, with 18 bases in the middle. Germline V gene lookup returns CDR1 SEHNR and CDR2 FQNEAQ (reference sequence). The CDR3 is 14 amino acids. CDR3 sequence reads: CASSSYTGKGKAFF. The CDR3 bases are TGTGCCAGCAGCTCGTATACAGGGAAGGGGAAAGCTTTCTTT.

This clonotype has ten or more counts. The V gene is TRBV5-5, the J gene TRBJ2-5; 10 nucleotides line up with TRBD1. Germline CDR1 is SGHKS and CDR2 is YYEKEE (reference sequence). Germline trimming cut 3 bases from V and 4 bases from J; bases unmatched to any gene: 9. The CDR3 covers 16 residues. For the CDR3, the DNA is TGTGCCAGCAGCTGGATGCAAAGGACAGGGGGAGAGACCCAGTACTTC. Its translation is CASSWMQRTGGETQYF.

To note about this clonotype: One junction end does not reproduce the germline sequence, and a read error may be involved. This chain links TRBV10-2 with TRBJ1-6; 7 nucleotides match TRBD1. Germline CDR1 and CDR2: WSHSY and SAAADI. CDR3 length: 17 amino acids. The CDR3 bases are TGCGTCAGCAGTACTGGGGGACAGAGCTCCTATAATTCACCCCTCCACTTT. Translating it yields CVSSTGGQSSYNSPLHF.

The CDR3 nucleotides are TGTGCCACCAGTGATGCCGACACAAGCACAGATACGCAGTATTTT. Its translation: CATSDADTSTDTQYF. The V and J genes are TRBV24-1 and TRBJ2-3; no reliable D call. The CDR3 has 15 residues. Trimming removed 3 bases at V and 0 bases at J, with 9 bases between. Germline assignment: CDR1 KGHDR and CDR2 SFDVKD.

Remarks on this clonotype: A much larger clone lies one base from this, so it may be a read error. Here the CDR3 reads CAGSLADTDTQYF. The DNA of the CDR3 is TGCGCCGGCAGCTTGGCAGACACAGATACGCAGTATTTT. V gene TRBV5-1 combines with J gene TRBJ2-3; no firm D call. Germline values: CDR1 SGHRS, CDR2 YFSETQ. The CDR3 has 13 amino acids. Based on the CDR3 plus reference TRBV5-1 and TRBJ2-3, the full variable domain is KAGVTQTPRYLIKTRGQQVTLSCSPISGHRSVSWYQQTPGQGLQFLFEYFSETQRNKGNFPGRFSGRQFSNSRSEMNVSTLELGDSALYLCAGSLADTDTQYFGPGTRLTVL.

The table lists this clonotype with many counts. The chain recombines TRBV28 with TRBJ1-2; 10 positions agree with TRBD1. The CDR3 sequence is 12 residues long. With V trimmed by 6 bases and J by 8 bases, 3 bases remained unmatched. CDR1 MDHEN and CDR2 SYDVKM come from the germline V gene. The CDR3 coding sequence is TGTGCCAGCAGGACAGGGGGCCGAGGCTACACCTTC. Its translation is CASRTGGRGYTF.